What follows is one T cell receptor beta chain and its context. This specimen comes from a study of OX40 agonist ivuxolimab in advanced cancers. The V end lost 5 bases, the J end lost 2 bases, and 12 bases lay between the germline ends. This CDR3 contains 14 residues. Germline V gene sequence: CDR1 SGHTA, CDR2 FQGNSA. TCRdb's table, derived via immunoSEQ multiplex PCR, lists solely in-frame clones and lacks some. The sample has more than 70,000 clones; approximately 90% are singletons. This receptor was obtained from an adult with an advanced solid tumor such as melanoma, head and neck, liver or kidney cancer. The chain uses TRBV7-2 and TRBJ2-5, with no clear D. The sample consisted of CD4+ or CD8+ T cells sorted from blood, taken in a trial of the OX40 agonist ivuxolimab. This CDR3 reads CASSRRPGQETQYF. As DNA, the CDR3 is TGTGCCAGCAGCCGCCGGCCCGGGCAAGAGACCCAGTACTTC.